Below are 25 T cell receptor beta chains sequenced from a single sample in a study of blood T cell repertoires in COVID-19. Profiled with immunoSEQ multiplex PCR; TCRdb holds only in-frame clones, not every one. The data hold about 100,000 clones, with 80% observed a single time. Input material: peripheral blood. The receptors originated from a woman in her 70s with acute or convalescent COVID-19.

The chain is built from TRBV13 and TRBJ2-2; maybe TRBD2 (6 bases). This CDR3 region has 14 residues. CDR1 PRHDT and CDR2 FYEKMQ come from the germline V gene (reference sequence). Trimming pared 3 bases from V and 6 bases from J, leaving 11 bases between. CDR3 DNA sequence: TGTGCCAGCAGCTTGGGACTTCTTCCCGGGGAGCTGTTTTTT. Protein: CASSLGLLPGELFF. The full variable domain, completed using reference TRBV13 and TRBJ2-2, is AAGVIQSPRHLIKEKRETATLKCYPIPRHDTVYWYQQGPGQDPQFLISFYEKMQSDKGSIPDRFSAQQFSDYHSELNMSSLELGDSALYFCASSLGLLPGELFFGEGSRLTVL.

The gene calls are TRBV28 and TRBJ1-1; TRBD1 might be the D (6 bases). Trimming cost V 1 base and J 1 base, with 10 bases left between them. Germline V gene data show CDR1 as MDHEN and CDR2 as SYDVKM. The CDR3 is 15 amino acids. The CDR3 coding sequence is TGTGCCAGCAGTTTATCCAGGGGACCGAACACTGAAGCTTTCTTT. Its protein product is CASSLSRGPNTEAFF. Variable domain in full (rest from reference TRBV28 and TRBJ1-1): DVKVTQSSRYLVKRTGEKVFLECVQDMDHENMFWYRQDPGLGLRLIYFSYDVKMKEKGDIPEGYSVSREKKERFSLILESASTNQTSMYLCASSLSRGPNTEAFFGQGTRLTVV.

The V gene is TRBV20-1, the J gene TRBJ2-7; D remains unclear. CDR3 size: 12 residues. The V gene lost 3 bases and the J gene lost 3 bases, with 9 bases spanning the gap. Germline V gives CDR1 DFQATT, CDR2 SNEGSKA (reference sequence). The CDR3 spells CSASGIDYEQYF. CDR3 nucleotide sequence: TGCAGTGCTAGTGGCATAGACTACGAGCAGTACTTC.

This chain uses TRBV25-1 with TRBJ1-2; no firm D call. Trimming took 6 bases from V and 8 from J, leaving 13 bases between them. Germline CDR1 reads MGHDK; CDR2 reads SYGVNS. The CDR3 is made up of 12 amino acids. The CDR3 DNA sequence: TGTGCCAGCAGCGAGATAGTCCAAGGCTACACCTTC. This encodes CASSEIVQGYTF.

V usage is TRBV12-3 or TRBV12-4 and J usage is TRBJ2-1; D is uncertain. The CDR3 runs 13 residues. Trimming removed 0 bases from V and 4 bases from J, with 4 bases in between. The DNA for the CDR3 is TGTGCCAGCAGTTTAGCCCAATACAATGAGCAGTTCTTC. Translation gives CASSLAQYNEQFF.

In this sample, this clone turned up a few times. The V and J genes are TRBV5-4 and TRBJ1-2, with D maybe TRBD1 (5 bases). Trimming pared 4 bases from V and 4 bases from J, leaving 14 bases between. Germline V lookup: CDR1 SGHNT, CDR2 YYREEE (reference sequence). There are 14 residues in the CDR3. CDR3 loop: CASSAGPTPYGYTF. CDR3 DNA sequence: TGTGCCAGCAGCGCGGGACCGACCCCCTATGGCTACACCTTC.

CDR3 nucleotide sequence: TGTGCCAGCAGTTACTCACCGGCGGGACGGATTCAGTACTTC. It encodes CASSYSPAGRIQYF. The chain recombines TRBV6-5 with TRBJ2-4; possible D gene TRBD2, 6 bases. This CDR3 spans 14 amino acids. V lost 0 bases and J 10 bases, leaving 13 bases between the germline ends. Germline CDR1 MNHEY, CDR2 SVGAGI.

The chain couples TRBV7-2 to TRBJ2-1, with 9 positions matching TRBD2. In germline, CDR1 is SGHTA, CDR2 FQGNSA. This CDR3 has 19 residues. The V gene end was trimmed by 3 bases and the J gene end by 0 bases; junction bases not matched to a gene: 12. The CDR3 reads CASSFVAGGPKISYNEQFF. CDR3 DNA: TGTGCCAGCAGCTTCGTTGCGGGGGGGCCCAAAATCTCCTACAATGAGCAGTTCTTC.

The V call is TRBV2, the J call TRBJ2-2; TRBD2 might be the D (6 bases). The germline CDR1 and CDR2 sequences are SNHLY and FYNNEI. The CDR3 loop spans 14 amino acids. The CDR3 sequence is CALLTSIAAGELFF. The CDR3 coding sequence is TGTGCTCTATTGACTAGTATAGCCGCCGGGGAGCTGTTTTTT.

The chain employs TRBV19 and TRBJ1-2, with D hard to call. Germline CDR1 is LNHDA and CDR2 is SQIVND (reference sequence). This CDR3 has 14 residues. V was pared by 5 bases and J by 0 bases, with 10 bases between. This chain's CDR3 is CASSPSATNYGYTF. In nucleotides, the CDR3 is TGTGCCAGTAGTCCGAGCGCAACTAACTATGGCTACACCTTC.

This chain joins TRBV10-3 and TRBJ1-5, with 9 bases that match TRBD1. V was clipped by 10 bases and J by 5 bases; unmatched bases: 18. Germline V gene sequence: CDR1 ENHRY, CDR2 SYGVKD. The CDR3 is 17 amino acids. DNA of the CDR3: TGTGCCACGGGACAGGGTGTTATGGGGCCTTCGGATCAGCCCCAGCATTTT. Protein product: CATGQGVMGPSDQPQHF.

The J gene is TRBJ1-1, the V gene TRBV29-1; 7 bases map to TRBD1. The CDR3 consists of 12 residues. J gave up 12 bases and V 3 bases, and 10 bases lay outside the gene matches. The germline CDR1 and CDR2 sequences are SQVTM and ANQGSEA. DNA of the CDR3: TGCAGCGTTGAGGACAGGATGGGGCGGCCTTTCTTT. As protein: CSVEDRMGRPFF. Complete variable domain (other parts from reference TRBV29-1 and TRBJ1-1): SAVISQKPSRDICQRGTSLTIQCQVDSQVTMMFWYRQQPGQSLTLIATANQGSEATYESGFVIDKFPISRPNLTFSTLTVSNMSPEDSSIYLCSVEDRMGRPFFGQGTRLTVV.

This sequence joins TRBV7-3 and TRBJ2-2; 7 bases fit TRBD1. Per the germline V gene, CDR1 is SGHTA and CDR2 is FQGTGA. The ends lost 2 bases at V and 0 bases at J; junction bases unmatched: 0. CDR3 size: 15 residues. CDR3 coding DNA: TGTGCCAGCAGCTTACAGGGGGCGAACACCGGGGAGCTGTTTTTT. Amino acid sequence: CASSLQGANTGELFF. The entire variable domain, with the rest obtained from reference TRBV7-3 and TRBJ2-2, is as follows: GAGVSQTPSNKVTEKGKYVELRCDPISGHTALYWYRQSLGQGPEFLIYFQGTGAADDSGLPNDRFFAVRPEGSVSTLKIQRTERGDSAVYLCASSLQGANTGELFFGEGSRLTVL.

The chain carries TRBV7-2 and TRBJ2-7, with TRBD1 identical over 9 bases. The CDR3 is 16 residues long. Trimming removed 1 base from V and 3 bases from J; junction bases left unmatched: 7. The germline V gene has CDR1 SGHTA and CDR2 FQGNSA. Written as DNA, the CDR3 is TGTGCCAGCAGCTTAGTCGCGGGACAGGGCAACTACGAGCAGTACGTC. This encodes CASSLVAGQGNYEQYV.

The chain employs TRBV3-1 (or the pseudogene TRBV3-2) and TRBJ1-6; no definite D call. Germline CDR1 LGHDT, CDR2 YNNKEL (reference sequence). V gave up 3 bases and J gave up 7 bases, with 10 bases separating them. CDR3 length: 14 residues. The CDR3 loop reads CASSQAGSNSPLHF. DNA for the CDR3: TGTGCCAGCAGCCAGGCAGGATCAAATTCACCCCTCCACTTT.

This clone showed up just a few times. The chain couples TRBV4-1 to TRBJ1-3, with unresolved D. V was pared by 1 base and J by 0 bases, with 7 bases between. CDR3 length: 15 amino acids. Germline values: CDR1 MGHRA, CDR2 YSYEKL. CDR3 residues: CASSQVGSSGNTIYF. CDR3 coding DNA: TGCGCCAGCAGCCAAGTCGGGAGCTCTGGAAACACCATATATTTT.

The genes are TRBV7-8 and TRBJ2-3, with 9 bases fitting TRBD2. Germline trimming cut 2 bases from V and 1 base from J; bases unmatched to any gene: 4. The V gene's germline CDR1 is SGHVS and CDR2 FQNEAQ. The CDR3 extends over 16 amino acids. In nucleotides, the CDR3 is TGTGCCAGCAGCTTAAAGGGCGGGGGGGGCACAGATACGCAGTATTTT. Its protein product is CASSLKGGGGTDTQYF.

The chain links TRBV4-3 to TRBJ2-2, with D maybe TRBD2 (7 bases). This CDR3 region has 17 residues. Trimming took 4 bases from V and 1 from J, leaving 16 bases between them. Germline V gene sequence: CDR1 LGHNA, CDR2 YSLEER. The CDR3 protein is CASSRGRGPLNTGELFF. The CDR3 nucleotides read TGCGCCAGCAGCCGAGGGCGGGGGCCCCTGAACACCGGGGAGCTGTTTTTT.

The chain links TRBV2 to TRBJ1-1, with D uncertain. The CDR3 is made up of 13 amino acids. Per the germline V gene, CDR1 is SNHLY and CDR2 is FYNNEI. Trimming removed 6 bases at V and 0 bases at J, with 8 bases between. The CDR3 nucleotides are TGTGCCAGCAGCGGACTGCTGAACACTGAAGCTTTCTTT. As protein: CASSGLLNTEAFF.

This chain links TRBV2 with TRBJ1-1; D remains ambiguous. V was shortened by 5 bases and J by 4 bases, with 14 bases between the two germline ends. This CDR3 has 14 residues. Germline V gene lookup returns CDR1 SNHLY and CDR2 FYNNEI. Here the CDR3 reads CASSKNRGITEAFF. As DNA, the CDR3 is TGTGCCAGCAGTAAGAATAGAGGTATCACTGAAGCTTTCTTT.

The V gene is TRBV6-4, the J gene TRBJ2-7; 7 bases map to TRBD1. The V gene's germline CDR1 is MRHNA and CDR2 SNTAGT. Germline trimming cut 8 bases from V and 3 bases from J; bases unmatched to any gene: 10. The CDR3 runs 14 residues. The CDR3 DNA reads TGTGCCAGCGCGCCGGACGGGACAGTCTACGAGCAGTACTTC. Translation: CASAPDGTVYEQYF.

CDR3 coding DNA: TGTGCCAGCAGCTTATCCGGGGGGGTTAACACTGAAGCTTTCTTT. Amino acids: CASSLSGGVNTEAFF. The chain employs TRBV11-2 and TRBJ1-1; weak D call: TRBD1 (5 bases). The V end was cut by 2 bases, the J end by 2 bases, with 12 bases between. The V gene's germline CDR1 is SGHAT and CDR2 FQNNGV. CDR3 length: 15 amino acids.

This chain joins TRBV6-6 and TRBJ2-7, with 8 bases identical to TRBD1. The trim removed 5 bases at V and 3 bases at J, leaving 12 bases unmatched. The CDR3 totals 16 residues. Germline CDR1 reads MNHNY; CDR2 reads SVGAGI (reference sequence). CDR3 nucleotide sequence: TGTGCCAGCAGTCCCCCCGAGACAGGGGTCTTCTACGAGCAGTACTTC. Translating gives CASSPPETGVFYEQYF.

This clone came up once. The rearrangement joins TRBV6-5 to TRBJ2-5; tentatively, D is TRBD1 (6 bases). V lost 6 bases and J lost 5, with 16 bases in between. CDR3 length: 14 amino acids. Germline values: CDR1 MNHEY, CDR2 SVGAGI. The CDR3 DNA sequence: TGTGCCAGCAGACTTACAGGGTTACGGGAGACCCAGTACTTC. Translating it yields CASRLTGLRETQYF.

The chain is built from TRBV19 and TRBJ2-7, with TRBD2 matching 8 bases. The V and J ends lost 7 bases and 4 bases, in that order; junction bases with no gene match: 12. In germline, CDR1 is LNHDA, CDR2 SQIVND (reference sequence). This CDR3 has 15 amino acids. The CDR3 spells CASTPRAGDLYEQYF. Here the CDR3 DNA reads TGTGCCAGTACCCCCCGAGCGGGGGATTTATACGAGCAGTACTTC.